The 6 T cell receptor beta chains listed next were all sequenced from one sample in a study of vaccination and CD4 T cells after COVID-19 (dated by TCRdb to about 2022). The sample's time point, from its label and the paper: late sampling 161 to 241 days after vaccination in a few convalescent patients. This specimen's treatment or condition label, interpreted: approximately 11-day PBMC culture with coronavirus spike peptide pools or control peptides (ViraFEST assay). The antigens for these receptors are not known. Library method: PCR. The sequencing machine was an Illumina iSeq 100. DNA from cultured CD4+ T cells was subjected to TCR sequencing with the Oncomine TCR Beta short-read assay at the Johns Hopkins FTIC core. The public reads were reanalyzed by TCRdb: fastp trimming at Q25, MiXCR alignment, in-frame beta chains only. When rows share a CDR3 protein, they turn into one entry using the most common DNA and genes. This sample has some 15,000 distinct CDR3 sequences in its table, and around 47% of those were observed once. The ten largest clones take up 20% to 25% of the sample.

The sample consisted of CD4+ T cells from blood, cultured in vitro, taken about 7 months after SARS-CoV-2 vaccination. The receptors were sampled from a human donor who had recovered from COVID-19.

This clonotype was picked up a small number of times. A read error may account for a junction end that differs from germline. The genes are TRBV2 and TRBJ2-7; D is undetermined. Germline CDR1 is SNHLY and CDR2 is FYNNEI. The CDR3 is made up of 12 amino acids. DNA for the CDR3: TGTGCCAGCAGTGAAGCGGGATACGGGCAGTACTTC. Translation: CASSEAGYGQYF.

This clonotype has just a few counts. The chain carries TRBV2 and TRBJ2-5, with TRBD1 matching over 7 bases. CDR1 and CDR2 from the germline V gene are SNHLY and FYNNEI. The J segment lost 5 bases and the V segment lost 6 bases, leaving 9 bases of the junction unmatched. The CDR3 totals 14 residues. CDR3 nucleotide sequence: TGTGCCAGCAGGGCGACAGGGTTCGTCGAGACCCAGTACTTC. Protein sequence: CASRATGFVETQYF.

The chain combines TRBV7-8 with TRBJ2-1; 9 bases are a match to TRBD2. CDR3 length: 15 residues. CDR1 and CDR2 from the germline V gene are SGHVS and FQNEAQ. Trimming removed 5 bases from V and 2 bases from J; junction bases left unmatched: 4. For the CDR3, the DNA is TGTGCCAGCAGCCGGACTAGCGATCCCTACAATGAGCAGTTCTTC. The encoded protein is CASSRTSDPYNEQFF.

The gene calls are TRBV5-4 and TRBJ2-1; unclear D gene. This CDR3 has 15 amino acids. Germline assignment: CDR1 SGHNT and CDR2 YYREEE (reference sequence). The V and J ends lost 0 bases and 0 bases respectively, with 7 bases between them. CDR3 bases: TGTGCCAGCAGCTTGGGACCTAGCTCCTACAATGAGCAGTTCTTC. Its translation is CASSLGPSSYNEQFF.

The chain recombines TRBV5-4 with TRBJ2-3; TRBD2 agrees at 9 bases. Germline V CDR1 and CDR2: SGHNT, YYREEE (reference sequence). The V gene end was trimmed by 4 bases and the J gene end by 0 bases; junction bases not matched to a gene: 6. This CDR3 is 16 amino acids long. The CDR3 reads CASSPTSGPSTDTQYF. DNA for the CDR3: TGTGCCAGCAGCCCGACTAGCGGCCCTAGCACAGATACGCAGTATTTT.

This chain uses TRBV29-1 with TRBJ1-2; 8 nucleotides agree with TRBD1. V lost 5 bases to trimming and J lost 8 bases; unmatched junction nucleotides: 7. Germline CDR1 and CDR2: SQVTM and ANQGSEA. The CDR3 extends over 12 amino acids. The CDR3: CSVSGGRRGYTF. In DNA, the CDR3 is TGCAGCGTTTCAGGGGGCAGACGAGGCTACACCTTC.